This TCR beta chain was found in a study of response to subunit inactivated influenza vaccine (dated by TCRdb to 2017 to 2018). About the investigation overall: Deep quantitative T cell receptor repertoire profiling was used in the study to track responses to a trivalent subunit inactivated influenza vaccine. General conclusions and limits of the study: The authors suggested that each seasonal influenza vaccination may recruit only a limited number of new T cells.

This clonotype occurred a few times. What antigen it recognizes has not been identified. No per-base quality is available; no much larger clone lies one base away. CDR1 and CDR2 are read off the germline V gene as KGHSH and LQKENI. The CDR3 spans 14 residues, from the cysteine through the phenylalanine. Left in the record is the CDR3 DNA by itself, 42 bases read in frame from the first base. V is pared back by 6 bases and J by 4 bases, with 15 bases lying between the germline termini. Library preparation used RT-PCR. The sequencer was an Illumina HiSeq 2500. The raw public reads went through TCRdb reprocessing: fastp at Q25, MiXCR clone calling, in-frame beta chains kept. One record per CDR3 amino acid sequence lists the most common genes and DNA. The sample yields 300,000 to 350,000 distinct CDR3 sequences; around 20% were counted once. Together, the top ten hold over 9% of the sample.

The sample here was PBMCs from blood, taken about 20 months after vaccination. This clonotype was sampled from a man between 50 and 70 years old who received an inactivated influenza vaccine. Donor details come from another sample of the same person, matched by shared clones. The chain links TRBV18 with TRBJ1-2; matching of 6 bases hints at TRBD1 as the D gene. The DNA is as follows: TGTGCCAGCTCGCCAAGGACAGAGGGCTATGGCTACACCTTC. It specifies CASSPRTEGYGYTF.